These 2 T cell receptor beta chains share one sample of origin, sequenced in a study of T cells after posttransplantation cyclophosphamide. Sequencing was performed with immunoSEQ multiplex PCR; in TCRdb, only in-frame clones are kept and a portion is missing. The repertoire yields 20,000 to 25,000 clones, none seen only once; the top ten contain approximately 7%. The sample comprised PBMCs. These receptors originate from a woman in her sixties or seventies in good health, CMV-negative, and a related stem cell transplant donor.

This clone came up many times. The V gene is TRBV28, the J gene TRBJ1-2; tentative D call: TRBD1 (5 bases). The CDR3 consists of 15 residues. Germline V lookup: CDR1 MDHEN, CDR2 SYDVKM. V was clipped by 3 bases and J by 4 bases, with 15 bases between them. The CDR3 sequence: CASSFLDSTIYGYTF. CDR3 nucleotide sequence: TGTGCCAGCAGTTTCCTCGACAGTACCATCTATGGCTACACCTTC.

There are many counts of this clone. The genes are TRBV19 and TRBJ1-2; 8 bases align to TRBD1. CDR1 LNHDA and CDR2 SQIVND come from the germline V gene (reference sequence). The CDR3 contains 14 residues. With 6 bases clipped from V and 1 base from J, the junction kept 4 bases outside the gene matches. CDR3 protein: CASRAGQGNYGYTF. Written as DNA, the CDR3 is TGTGCCAGTAGAGCCGGACAGGGTAACTATGGCTACACCTTC. Based on the CDR3 plus reference TRBV19 and TRBJ1-2, the full variable domain is DGGITQSPKYLFRKEGQNVTLSCEQNLNHDAMYWYRQDPGQGLRLIYYSQIVNDFQKGDIAEGYSVSREKKESFPLTVTSAQKNPTAFYLCASRAGQGNYGYTFGSGTRLTVV.